Following are 5 T cell receptor beta chains from one sample sequenced in a study of T-cell memory formation after mild COVID-19. One entry per CDR3 protein results from TCRdb running MiXCR on the 5' RACE reads. The sample lists hundreds of thousands of distinct CDR3 sequences, 12% to 15% occurring once. Sequencing was performed on PBMCs or a T cell subset sorted from them (not recorded which). These receptors were collected from a man in his late teens or twenties who had mild COVID-19 (a few samples of this study predate the infection). Cell type and time point are not known.

This clonotype occurred a few times. The genes are TRBV7-2 and TRBJ1-4; D is unresolved. In germline, CDR1 is SGHTA, CDR2 FQGNSA. The V gene lost 3 bases and the J gene lost 8 bases, with 13 bases spanning the gap. The CDR3 contains 14 residues. This CDR3 is CASSFQDGKEKLFF. Here the CDR3 DNA reads TGTGCCAGCAGCTTTCAGGATGGGAAGGAAAAACTGTTTTTT.

This clonotype was observed a handful of times. The chain's CDR3 is CASSLAGGPQYEQYV. The CDR3 nucleotides read TGTGCCAGCAGCTTAGCGGGGGGCCCTCAGTACGAGCAGTACGTC. This sequence joins TRBV11-2 and TRBJ2-7; tentatively, D is TRBD2 (7 bases). The CDR3 is made up of 15 amino acids. The germline V gene encodes CDR1 SGHAT and CDR2 FQNNGV. Trimming took off 1 base at V and 4 bases at J, with 14 bases between the two ends.

The chain carries TRBV5-1 and TRBJ2-7, with TRBD2 matching over 8 bases. Looked up from germline, CDR1 is SGHRS and CDR2 is YFSETQ. The CDR3 loop spans 14 amino acids. V was pared by 4 bases and J by 6 bases, with 9 bases of the junction left unmatched. CDR3 DNA sequence: TGCGCCAGCAGCGCGCTTGCGGGGGGCTCCGAGCAGTACTTC. It translates to CASSALAGGSEQYF.

To note about this clonotype: A much larger clone is a single base away; this may be a read error. This sequence joins TRBV5-5 and TRBJ2-3; D is perhaps TRBD1 (6 bases). The CDR3 length is 14 residues. The germline V gene encodes CDR1 SGHKS and CDR2 YYEKEE (reference sequence). The ends were cut back, 4 bases at V and 7 bases at J, with 16 bases in the middle. CDR3 DNA: TGTGCCAGCAGCCGGGACACCCGCGGATATACGCAGTATTTT. As protein: CASSRDTRGYTQYF. The whole variable domain, filled in from reference TRBV5-5 and TRBJ2-3, reads DAGVTQSPTHLIKTRGQQVTLRCSPISGHKSVSWYQQVLGQGPQFIFQYYEKEERGRGNFPDRFSARQFPNYSSELNVNALLLGDSALYLCASSRDTRGYTQYFGPGTRLTVL.

Only a few counts were recorded for this clonotype. V usage is TRBV29-1 and J usage is TRBJ2-7, with 7 bases fitting TRBD2. Germline values: CDR1 SQVTM, CDR2 ANQGSEA. Trimming removed 6 bases from V and 3 bases from J; junction bases left unmatched: 8. CDR3 length: 13 amino acids. The CDR3 sequence: CSVERGPFYEQYF. CDR3 coding DNA: TGCAGCGTAGAGCGGGGACCTTTCTACGAGCAGTACTTC.